Below are 7 T cell receptor delta chains sequenced from a single sample in a study of gamma-delta T cells after stem cell transplantation. TCRdb called clones from the RT-PCR reads again using CATT. Among 10,000 to 13,000 delta-chain clones listed, about two fifths were seen once. The source material was gamma-delta T cells. Every receptor here comes from a human donor. It is not recorded whose cells these are; they may come from a transplant donor.

The chain has TRDV1 and TRDJ1; 10 bases agree with TRDD3. V lost 3 bases, J lost 3 bases, and 28 bases stayed unmatched. CDR1 and CDR2 (germline): TSWWSYY, QGS. CDR3 length: 23 amino acids. In nucleotides, the CDR3 is TGTGCTCTTGGGGACTGTTCCTTAGCTAGGGGGCGTACTGGGGGATCGGGCGCCGATAAACTCATCTTT. It codes for CALGDCSLARGRTGGSGADKLIF.

J is TRDJ1 and V is TRDV1; 12 bases map to TRDD3. Per the germline V gene, CDR1 is TSWWSYY and CDR2 is QGS. The CDR3 sequence is 22 residues long. With 5 bases clipped from V and 2 bases from J, the junction kept 24 bases outside the gene matches. The CDR3 loop reads CALGTPKGNWGIHERMTDKLIF. CDR3 coding DNA: TGTGCTCTTGGGACCCCTAAAGGTAACTGGGGGATACACGAACGGATGACCGATAAACTCATCTTT.

The V and J genes are TRDV3 and TRDJ1, with 10 nucleotides matching TRDD3. Losses at the gene ends were 0 bases for V and 1 base for J; bases not matched to a gene: 20. Germline loops: CDR1 TVYSNPD, CDR2 GDNSRS (reference sequence). CDR3 length: 20 residues. The CDR3 loop reads CAFRGPTLGDKKGSTDKLIF. The CDR3 nucleotides read TGTGCCTTTAGGGGTCCTACTCTGGGGGATAAGAAGGGGTCCACCGATAAACTCATCTTT.

In nucleotides, the CDR3 is TGTGCTCTTGGGGAACTAGCGAACGGGCCATACTGGGGGATCTTCGATAAACTCATCTTT. It yields the protein CALGELANGPYWGIFDKLIF. The chain couples TRDV1 to TRDJ1, with 10 bases lining up with TRDD3. Trimming at V came to 0 bases and at J to 4 bases, leaving 17 bases not matched to a gene. CDR3 length: 20 amino acids. Germline-derived CDR1 and CDR2 are TSWWSYY and QGS.

This clone was counted only a few times. This chain connects TRDV3 to TRDJ1; unclear D gene. Germline V gives CDR1 TVYSNPD, CDR2 GDNSRS (reference sequence). V lost 2 bases, J lost 0 bases, and 7 bases lay in between. The CDR3 runs 12 residues. The CDR3 region is CAFPAYTDKLIF. CDR3 nucleotide sequence: TGTGCCTTTCCTGCTTACACCGATAAACTCATCTTT.

This clone is medium-sized within its sample. The CDR3 here is CACDTVRGYWDTRQMFF. CDR3 bases: TGTGCCTGTGACACCGTAAGGGGATACTGGGACACCCGACAGATGTTTTTC. The rearrangement joins TRDV2 to TRDJ3; TRDD3 matches 7 bases. Per the germline V gene, CDR1 is GEAIGNYY and CDR2 is EKD. This CDR3 contains 17 residues. J was trimmed by 3 bases and V by 0 bases; bases with no gene match: 4.

The gene calls are TRDV1 and TRDJ2, with 9 bases identical to TRDD3. V lost 3 bases and J lost 4; bases outside the gene matches: 21. CDR1 and CDR2 from the germline V gene are TSWWSYY and QGS. The CDR3 has 21 residues. CDR3 residues: CALGDLSSCGDTSAATAQLFF. CDR3 DNA: TGTGCTCTTGGGGACCTCTCCTCGTGCGGGGATACGTCTGCCGCGACAGCACAACTCTTCTTT.